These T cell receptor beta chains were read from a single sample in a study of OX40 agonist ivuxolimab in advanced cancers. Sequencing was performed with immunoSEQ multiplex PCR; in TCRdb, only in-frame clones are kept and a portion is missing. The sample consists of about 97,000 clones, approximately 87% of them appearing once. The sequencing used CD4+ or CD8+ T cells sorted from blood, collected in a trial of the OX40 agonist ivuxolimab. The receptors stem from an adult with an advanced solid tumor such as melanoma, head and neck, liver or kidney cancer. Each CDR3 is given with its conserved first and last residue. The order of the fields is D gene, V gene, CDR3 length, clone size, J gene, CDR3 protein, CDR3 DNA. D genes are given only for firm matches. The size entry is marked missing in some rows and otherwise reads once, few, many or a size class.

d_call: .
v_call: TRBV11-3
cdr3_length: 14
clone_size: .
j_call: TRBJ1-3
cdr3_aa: CASSLQQGRNTIYF
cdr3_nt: TGTGCCAGCAGCTTACAACAGGGCAGAAACACCATATATTTT

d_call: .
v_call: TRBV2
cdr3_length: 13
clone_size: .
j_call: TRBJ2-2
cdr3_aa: CASTGLLTGELFF
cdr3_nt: TGTGCCAGCACCGGTTTGCTCACCGGGGAGCTGTTTTTT

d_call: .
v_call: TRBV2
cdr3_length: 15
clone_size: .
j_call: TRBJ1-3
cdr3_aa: CASRKQGSSGNTIYF
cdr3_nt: TGTGCCAGCAGGAAACAGGGAAGCTCTGGAAACACCATATATTTT

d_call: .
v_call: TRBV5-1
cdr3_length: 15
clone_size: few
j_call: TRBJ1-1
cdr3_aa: CASSPDVAGGTEAFF
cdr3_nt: TGCGCCAGCAGCCCCGATGTTGCCGGGGGCACTGAAGCTTTCTTT

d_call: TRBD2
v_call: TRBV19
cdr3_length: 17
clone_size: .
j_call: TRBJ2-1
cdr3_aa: CASSMETSGRGLNEQFF
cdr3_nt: TGTGCCAGTAGTATGGAGACTAGCGGGAGAGGTTTGAATGAGCAGTTCTTC

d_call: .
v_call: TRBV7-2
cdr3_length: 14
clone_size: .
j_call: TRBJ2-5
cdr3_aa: CASSPGAVEETQYF
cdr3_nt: TGTGCCAGCAGCCCAGGGGCGGTAGAAGAGACCCAGTACTTC

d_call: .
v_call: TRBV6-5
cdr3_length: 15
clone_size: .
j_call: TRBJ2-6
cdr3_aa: CASNSQGSGANVLTF
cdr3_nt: TGTGCCAGCAATTCGCAGGGGTCCGGGGCCAACGTCCTGACTTTC

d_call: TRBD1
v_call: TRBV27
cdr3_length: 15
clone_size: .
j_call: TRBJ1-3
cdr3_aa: CASSSDRGLGNTIYF
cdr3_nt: TGTGCCAGCAGCTCTGACAGGGGGCTCGGAAACACCATATATTTT

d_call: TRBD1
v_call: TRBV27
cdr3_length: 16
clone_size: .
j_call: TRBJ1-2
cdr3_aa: CASSLTAGQGILGYTF
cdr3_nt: TGTGCCAGCAGTTTAACGGCCGGACAGGGGATTCTAGGCTACACCTTC

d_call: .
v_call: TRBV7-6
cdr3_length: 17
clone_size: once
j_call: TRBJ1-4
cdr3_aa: CASSLAGPISPNEKLFF
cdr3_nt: TGTGCCAGCAGCTTAGCGGGCCCCATAAGTCCGAATGAAAAACTGTTTTTT

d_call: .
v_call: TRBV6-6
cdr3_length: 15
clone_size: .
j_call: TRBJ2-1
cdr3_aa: CASVTGYRSYNEQFF
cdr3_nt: TGTGCCAGCGTTACAGGGTACCGCTCCTACAATGAGCAGTTCTTC

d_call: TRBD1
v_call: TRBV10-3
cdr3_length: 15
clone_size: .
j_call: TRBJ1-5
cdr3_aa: CAISESGQGNQPQHF
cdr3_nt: TGTGCCATCAGTGAGTCGGGACAGGGCAATCAGCCCCAGCATTTT

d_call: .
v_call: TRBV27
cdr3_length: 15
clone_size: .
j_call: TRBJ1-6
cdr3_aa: CASRSGASPNSPLHF
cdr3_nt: TGTGCCAGCAGATCCGGGGCCTCCCCAAATTCACCCCTCCACTTT

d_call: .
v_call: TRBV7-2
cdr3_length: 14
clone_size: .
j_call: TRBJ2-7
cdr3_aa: CASSWGGSTYEQYF
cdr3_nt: TGTGCCAGCAGCTGGGGCGGCTCCACCTACGAGCAGTACTTC

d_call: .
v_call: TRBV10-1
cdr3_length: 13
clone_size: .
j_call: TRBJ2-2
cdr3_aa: CASPGRKSGELFF
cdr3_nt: TGCGCCAGCCCAGGGAGGAAGAGCGGGGAGCTGTTTTTT

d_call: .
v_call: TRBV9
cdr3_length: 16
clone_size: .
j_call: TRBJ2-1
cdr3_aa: CASSARPRGVYNEQFF
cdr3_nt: TGTGCCAGCAGCGCCCGACCTAGGGGGGTTTACAATGAGCAGTTCTTC

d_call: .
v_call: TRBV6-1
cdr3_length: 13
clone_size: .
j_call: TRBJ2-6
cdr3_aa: CASRSGGANVLTF
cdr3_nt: TGTGCCAGCAGAAGTGGAGGGGCCAACGTCCTGACTTTC

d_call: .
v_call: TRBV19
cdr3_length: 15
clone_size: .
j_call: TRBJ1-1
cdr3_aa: CASSMVGVGNTEAFF
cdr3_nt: TGTGCCAGTAGTATGGTGGGGGTTGGGAACACTGAAGCTTTCTTT

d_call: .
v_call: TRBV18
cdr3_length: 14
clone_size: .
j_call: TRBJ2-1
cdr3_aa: CASSPQGGHNEQFF
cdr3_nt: TGTGCCAGCTCACCACAGGGTGGCCACAATGAGCAGTTCTTC

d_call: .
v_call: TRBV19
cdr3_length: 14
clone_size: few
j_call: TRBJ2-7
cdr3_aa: CASSIDGTNYEQYF
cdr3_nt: TGTGCCAGTAGTATTGACGGCACAAACTACGAGCAGTACTTC

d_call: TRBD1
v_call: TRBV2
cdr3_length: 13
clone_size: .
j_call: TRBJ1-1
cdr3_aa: CASTRTGRPEAFF
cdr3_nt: TGTGCCAGCACTAGGACAGGGCGGCCTGAAGCTTTCTTT

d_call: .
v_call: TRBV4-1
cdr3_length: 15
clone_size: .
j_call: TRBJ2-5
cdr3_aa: CASSLSQGEWETQYF
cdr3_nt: TGCGCCAGCAGCCTTTCGCAGGGTGAGTGGGAGACCCAGTACTTC

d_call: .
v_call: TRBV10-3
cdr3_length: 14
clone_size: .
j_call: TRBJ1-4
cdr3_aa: CAISKELPNEKLFF
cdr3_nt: TGTGCCATCAGTAAAGAGCTTCCTAATGAAAAACTGTTTTTT

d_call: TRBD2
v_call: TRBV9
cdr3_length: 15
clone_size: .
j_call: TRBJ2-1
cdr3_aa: CASSKYWDYYNEQFF
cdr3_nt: TGTGCCAGCAGCAAGTACTGGGACTACTACAATGAGCAGTTCTTC

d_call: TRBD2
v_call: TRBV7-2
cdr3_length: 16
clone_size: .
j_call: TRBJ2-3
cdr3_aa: CASSEAGLAGADTQYF
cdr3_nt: TGTGCCAGCAGCGAGGCGGGACTAGCGGGAGCAGATACGCAGTATTTT

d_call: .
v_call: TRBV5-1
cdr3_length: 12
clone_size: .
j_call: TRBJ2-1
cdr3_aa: CASSLEKPPQFF
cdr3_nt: TGCGCCAGCAGCTTAGAGAAGCCTCCGCAGTTCTTC

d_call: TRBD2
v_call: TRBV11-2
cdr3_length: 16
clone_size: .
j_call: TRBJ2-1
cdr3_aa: CASSLEASGGVNEQFF
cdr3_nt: TGTGCCAGCAGCTTAGAAGCTAGCGGGGGGGTCAATGAGCAGTTCTTC

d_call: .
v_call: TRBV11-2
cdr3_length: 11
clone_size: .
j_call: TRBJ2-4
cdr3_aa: CASSLGRIQYF
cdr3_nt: TGTGCCAGCAGCTTAGGGCGGATTCAGTACTTC

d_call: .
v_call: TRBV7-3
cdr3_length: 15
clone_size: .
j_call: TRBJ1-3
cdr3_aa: CASSWGRGWENTIYF
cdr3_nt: TGTGCCAGCAGCTGGGGCCGCGGATGGGAAAACACCATATATTTT

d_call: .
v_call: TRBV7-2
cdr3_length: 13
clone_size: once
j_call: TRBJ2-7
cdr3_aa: CASSLGPLDEQYF
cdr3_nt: TGTGCCAGCAGCTTAGGGCCCTTAGACGAGCAGTACTTC

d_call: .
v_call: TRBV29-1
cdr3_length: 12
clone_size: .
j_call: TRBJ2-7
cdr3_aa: CSVGKGIYEQYF
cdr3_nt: TGCAGCGTTGGTAAGGGAATCTACGAGCAGTACTTC

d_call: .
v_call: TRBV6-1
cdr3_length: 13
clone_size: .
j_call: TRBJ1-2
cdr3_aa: CASSEQGSYGYTF
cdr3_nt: TGTGCCAGCAGTGAGCAGGGGAGCTATGGCTACACCTTC

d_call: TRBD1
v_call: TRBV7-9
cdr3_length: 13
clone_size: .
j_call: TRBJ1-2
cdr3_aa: CASSLEGGGGYTF
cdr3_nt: TGTGCCAGCAGCTTAGAAGGGGGCGGGGGCTACACCTTC